The present T cell receptor (beta chain) was sequenced within a study of blood T cell repertoires in COVID-19. Looking at the study overall: Nucleic acid was either cDNA or gDNA, and it came from T cells, B-cell-depleted T cells, or PBMCs.

With 0 bases removed from V and 4 bases from J, the gap between germline ends came to 13 bases. Germline CDR1 SGHRS, CDR2 YFSETQ. The CDR3 spans 15 residues. Study processing details: Scientists estimated how many nucleated cells there were by amplifying reference gene primers. Repertoires were generated with immunoSEQ multiplex PCR, while TCRdb's copy carries only in-frame clones and drops some. That table gives V, J and clone size, and the DNA gave D and trimming. The table shows just over 300,000 clones, with around 90% occurring only once. The sequencing input was PBMCs or T cells enriched from blood (not recorded which). This chain uses TRBV5-1 with TRBJ1-2; D gene unclear. This receptor was obtained from a woman aged 18-29 years with acute COVID-19. CDR3 protein: CASSLDGSGLYGYTF. In DNA, the CDR3 is TGCGCCAGCAGCTTGGATGGATCTGGGCTCTATGGCTACACCTTC.